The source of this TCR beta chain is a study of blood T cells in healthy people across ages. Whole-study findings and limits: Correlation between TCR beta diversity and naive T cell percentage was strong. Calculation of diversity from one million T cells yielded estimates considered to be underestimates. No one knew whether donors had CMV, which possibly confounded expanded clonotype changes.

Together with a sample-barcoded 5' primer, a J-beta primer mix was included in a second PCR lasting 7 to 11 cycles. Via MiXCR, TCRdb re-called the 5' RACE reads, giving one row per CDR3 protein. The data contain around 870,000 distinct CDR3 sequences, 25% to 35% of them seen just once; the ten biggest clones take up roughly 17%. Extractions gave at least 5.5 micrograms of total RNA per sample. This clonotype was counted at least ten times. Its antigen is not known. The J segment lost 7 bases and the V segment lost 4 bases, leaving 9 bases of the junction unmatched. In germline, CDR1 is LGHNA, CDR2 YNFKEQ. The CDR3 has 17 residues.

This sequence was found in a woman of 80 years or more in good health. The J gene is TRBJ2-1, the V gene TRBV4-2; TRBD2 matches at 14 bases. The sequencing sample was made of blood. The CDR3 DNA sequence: TGTGCCAGCAGCCGAATTGGGAGGACTAGCGGGGGGAATGAGCAGTTCTTC. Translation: CASSRIGRTSGGNEQFF.